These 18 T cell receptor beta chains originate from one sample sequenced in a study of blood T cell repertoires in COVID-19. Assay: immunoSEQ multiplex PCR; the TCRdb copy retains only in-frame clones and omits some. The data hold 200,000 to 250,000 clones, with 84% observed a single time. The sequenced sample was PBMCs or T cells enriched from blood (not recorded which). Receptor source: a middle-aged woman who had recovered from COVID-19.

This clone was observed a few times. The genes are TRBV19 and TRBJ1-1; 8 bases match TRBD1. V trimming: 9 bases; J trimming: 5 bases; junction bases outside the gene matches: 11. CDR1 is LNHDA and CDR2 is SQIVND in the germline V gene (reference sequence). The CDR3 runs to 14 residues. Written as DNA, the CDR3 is TGTGCCAGCAAAGCTTCAGGGGGCGGAACTGAAGCTTTCTTT. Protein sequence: CASKASGGGTEAFF. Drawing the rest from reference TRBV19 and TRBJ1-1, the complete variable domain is DGGITQSPKYLFRKEGQNVTLSCEQNLNHDAMYWYRQDPGQGLRLIYYSQIVNDFQKGDIAEGYSVSREKKESFPLTVTSAQKNPTAFYLCASKASGGGTEAFFGQGTRLTVV.

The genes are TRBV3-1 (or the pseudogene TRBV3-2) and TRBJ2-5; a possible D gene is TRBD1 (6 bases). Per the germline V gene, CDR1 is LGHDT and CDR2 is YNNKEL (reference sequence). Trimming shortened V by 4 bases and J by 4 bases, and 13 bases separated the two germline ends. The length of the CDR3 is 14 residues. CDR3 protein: CASSLDRSRETQYF. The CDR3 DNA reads TGTGCCAGCAGCCTAGACAGGTCGCGAGAGACCCAGTACTTC.

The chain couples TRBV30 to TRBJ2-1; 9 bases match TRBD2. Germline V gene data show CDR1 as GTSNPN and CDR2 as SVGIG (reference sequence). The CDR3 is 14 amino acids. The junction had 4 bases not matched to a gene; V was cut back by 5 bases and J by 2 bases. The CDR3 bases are TGTGCCTGGGTACTAGCGGGTACCTACAATGAGCAGTTCTTC. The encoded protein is CAWVLAGTYNEQFF.

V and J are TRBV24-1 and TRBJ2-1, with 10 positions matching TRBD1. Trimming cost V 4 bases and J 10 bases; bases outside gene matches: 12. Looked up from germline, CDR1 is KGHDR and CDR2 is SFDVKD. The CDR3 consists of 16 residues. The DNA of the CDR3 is TGTGCCACCAGTGACTCCGGGACAGGGGATCCTAGGGAGCAGTTCTTC. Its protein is CATSDSGTGDPREQFF.

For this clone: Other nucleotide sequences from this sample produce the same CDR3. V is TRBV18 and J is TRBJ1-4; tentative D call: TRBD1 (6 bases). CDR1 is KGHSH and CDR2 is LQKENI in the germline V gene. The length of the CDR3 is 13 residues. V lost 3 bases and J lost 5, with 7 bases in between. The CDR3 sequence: CASSPDRNEKLFF. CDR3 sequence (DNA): TGTGCCAGCTCACCTGACAGGAATGAAAAACTGTTTTTT.

The CDR3 coding sequence is TGCAGCATTCCGGGGTACACTGAAGCTTTCTTT. It codes for CSIPGYTEAFF. This chain links TRBV29-1 with TRBJ1-1; D gene uncertain. V shed 8 bases and J shed 3 bases, with 10 bases lying between them. The CDR3 is 11 amino acids. Germline values: CDR1 SQVTM, CDR2 ANQGSEA.

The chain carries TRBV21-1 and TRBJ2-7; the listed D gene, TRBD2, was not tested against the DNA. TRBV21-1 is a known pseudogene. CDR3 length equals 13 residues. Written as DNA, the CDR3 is TGTGCCAGCAGCAGAGGAGCCTCCTACGAGCAGTACGTC. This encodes CASSRGASYEQYV.

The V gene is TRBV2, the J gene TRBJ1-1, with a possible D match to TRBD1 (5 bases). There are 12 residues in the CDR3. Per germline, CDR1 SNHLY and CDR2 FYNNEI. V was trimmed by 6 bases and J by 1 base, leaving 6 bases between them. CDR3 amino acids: CASSQGNTEAFF. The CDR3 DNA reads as TGTGCCAGCAGCCAGGGGAACACTGAAGCTTTCTTT. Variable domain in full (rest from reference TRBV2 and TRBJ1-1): EPEVTQTPSHQVTQMGQEVILRCVPISNHLYFYWYRQILGQKVEFLVSFYNNEISEKSEIFDDQFSVERPDGSNFTLKIRSTKLEDSAMYFCASSQGNTEAFFGQGTRLTVV.

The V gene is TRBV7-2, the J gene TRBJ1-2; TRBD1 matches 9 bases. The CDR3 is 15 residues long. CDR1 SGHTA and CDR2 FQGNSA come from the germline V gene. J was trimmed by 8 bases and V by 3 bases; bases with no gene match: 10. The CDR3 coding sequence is TGTGCCAGCAGCTTGGGACAGGGATCATCGCAGGGCTACACCTTC. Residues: CASSLGQGSSQGYTF.

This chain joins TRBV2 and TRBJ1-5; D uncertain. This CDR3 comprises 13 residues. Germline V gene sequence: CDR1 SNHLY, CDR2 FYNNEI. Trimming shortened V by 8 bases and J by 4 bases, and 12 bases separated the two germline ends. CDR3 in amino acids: CASSIGENQPQHF. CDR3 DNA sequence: TGTGCCAGCTCTATAGGAGAGAATCAGCCCCAGCATTTT.

The DNA for the CDR3 is TGTGCCAGCAGACTAGCCGGGGATCGAAATGAAAAACTGTTTTTT. Protein sequence: CASRLAGDRNEKLFF. The V gene is TRBV7-2, the J gene TRBJ1-4, with D uncertain. V lost 6 bases and J 5 bases, leaving 16 bases between the germline ends. This CDR3 has 15 residues. Germline CDR1 SGHTA, CDR2 FQGNSA.

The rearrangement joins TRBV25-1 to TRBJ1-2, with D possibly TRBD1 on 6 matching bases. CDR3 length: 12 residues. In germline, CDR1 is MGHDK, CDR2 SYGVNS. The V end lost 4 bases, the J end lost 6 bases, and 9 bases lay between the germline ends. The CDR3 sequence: CASSGTANGYTF. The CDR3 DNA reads TGTGCCAGCAGTGGGACAGCGAATGGCTACACCTTC.

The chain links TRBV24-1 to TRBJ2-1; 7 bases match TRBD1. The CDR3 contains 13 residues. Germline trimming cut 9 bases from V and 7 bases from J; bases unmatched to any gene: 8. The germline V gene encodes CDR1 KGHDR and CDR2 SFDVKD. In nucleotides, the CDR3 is TGTGCCACCCAAGGACAGGCGACTAATGAGCAGTTCTTC. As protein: CATQGQATNEQFF.

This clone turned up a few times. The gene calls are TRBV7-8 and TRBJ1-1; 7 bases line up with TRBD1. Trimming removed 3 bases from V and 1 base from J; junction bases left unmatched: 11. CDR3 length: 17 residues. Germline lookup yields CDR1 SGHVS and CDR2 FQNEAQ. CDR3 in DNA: TGTGCCAGCAGCTTCCCCCTCCAGGGGGAGAGGAACACTGAAGCTTTCTTT. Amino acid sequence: CASSFPLQGERNTEAFF.

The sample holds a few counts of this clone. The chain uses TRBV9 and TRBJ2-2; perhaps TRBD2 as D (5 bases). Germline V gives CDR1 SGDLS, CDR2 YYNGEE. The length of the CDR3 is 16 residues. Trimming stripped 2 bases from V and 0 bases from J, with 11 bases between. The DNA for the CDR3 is TGTGCCAGCAGCGTTAGGAGCGGCGCGAACACCGGGGAGCTGTTTTTT. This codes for CASSVRSGANTGELFF.

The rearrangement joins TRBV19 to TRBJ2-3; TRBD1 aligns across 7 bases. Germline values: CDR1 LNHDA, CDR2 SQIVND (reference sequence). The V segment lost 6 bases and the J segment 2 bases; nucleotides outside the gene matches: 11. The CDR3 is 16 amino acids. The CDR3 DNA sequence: TGTGCCAGTAGCCGGGGACAGCCGCTTTTCACAGATACGCAGTATTTT. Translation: CASSRGQPLFTDTQYF.

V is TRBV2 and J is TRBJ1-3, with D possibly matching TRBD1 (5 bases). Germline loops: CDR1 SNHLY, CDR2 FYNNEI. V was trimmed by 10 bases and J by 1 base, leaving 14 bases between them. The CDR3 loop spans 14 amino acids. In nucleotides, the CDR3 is TGTGCCACCGAACGGGGGTCATCTGGAAACACCATATATTTT. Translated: CATERGSSGNTIYF.

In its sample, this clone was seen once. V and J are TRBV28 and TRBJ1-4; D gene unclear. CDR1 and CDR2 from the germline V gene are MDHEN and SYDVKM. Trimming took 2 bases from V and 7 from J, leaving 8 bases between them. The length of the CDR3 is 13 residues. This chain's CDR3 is CASSLQAAEKLFF. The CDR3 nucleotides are TGTGCCAGCAGTTTACAGGCTGCTGAAAAACTGTTTTTT.